This is a list of T cell receptor beta chains from one sample in a study of cytomegalovirus exposure and HLA in healthy donors. Method: immunoSEQ multiplex PCR; TCRdb's copy keeps in-frame clones and lacks some. The sample contains a few hundred thousand clones, around 66% of which appear only once. Material for sequencing was PBMCs. The receptor set was obtained from a female donor in good health and CMV-seronegative. The conserved cysteine and the conserved F or W are not part of the CDR3 here.

J,V,CDR3
TRBJ1-1,TRBV19,ASWAGRATEAF
TRBJ2-7,TRBV11-2,ASSLRDRGGEQY
TRBJ1-4,TRBV5-1,ASSSGGDGEKLF
TRBJ2-7,TRBV6-1,ASSEALAAAYEQY
TRBJ2-5,TRBV28,ASSTTSGYPQETQY
TRBJ2-5,TRBV7-3,ASSLGGRAAETQY
TRBJ1-4,TRBV5-4,ASSLYDSSVGKLF
TRBJ2-7,TRBV5-1,ASSLAGTSGSTYEQY
TRBJ1-2,TRBV20-1,SAGGSYGYT
TRBJ2-1,TRBV6-1,ASSVKLAVNEQF
TRBJ2-3,TRBV6-5,ASSYTQGRTQY
TRBJ1-1,TRBV7-9,ASSPDRPRMNTEAF
TRBJ2-7,TRBV11-1,ASSLTSGSYEQY
TRBJ2-7,TRBV2,ASSEALRTGGLYEQY
TRBJ1-2,TRBV27,ASSQDPYGTSPYGYT
TRBJ1-2,TRBV28,ASRGGQGRGGYT
TRBJ1-2,TRBV15,ATSRDRTGLGYT